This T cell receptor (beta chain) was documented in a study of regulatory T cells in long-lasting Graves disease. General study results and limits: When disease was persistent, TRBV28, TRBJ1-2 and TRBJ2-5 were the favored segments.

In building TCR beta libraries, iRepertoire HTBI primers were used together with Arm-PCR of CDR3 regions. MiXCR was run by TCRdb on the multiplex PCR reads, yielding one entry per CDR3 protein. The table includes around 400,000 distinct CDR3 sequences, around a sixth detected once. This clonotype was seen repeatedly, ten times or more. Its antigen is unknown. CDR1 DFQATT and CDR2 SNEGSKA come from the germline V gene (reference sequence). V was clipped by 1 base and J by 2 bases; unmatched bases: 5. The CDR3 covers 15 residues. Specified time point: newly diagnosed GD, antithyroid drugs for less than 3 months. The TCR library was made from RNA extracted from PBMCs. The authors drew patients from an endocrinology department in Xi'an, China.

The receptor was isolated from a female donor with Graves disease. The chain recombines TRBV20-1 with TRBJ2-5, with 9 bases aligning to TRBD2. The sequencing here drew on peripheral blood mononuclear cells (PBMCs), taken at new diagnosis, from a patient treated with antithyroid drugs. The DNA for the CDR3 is TGCAGTGCTAGAGCGAGCGGGGGGATACAAGAGACCCAGTACTTC. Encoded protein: CSARASGGIQETQYF.